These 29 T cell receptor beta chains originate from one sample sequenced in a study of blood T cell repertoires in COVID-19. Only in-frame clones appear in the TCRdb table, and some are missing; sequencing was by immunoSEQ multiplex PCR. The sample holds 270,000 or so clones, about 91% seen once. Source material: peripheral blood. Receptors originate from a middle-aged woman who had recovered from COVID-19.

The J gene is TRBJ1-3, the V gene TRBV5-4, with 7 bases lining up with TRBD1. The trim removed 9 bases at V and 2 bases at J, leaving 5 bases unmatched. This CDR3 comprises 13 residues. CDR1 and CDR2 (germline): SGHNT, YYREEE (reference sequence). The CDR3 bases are TGTGCCACGAGGACAGGACCTGGAAACACCATATATTTT. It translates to CATRTGPGNTIYF.

This CDR3 reads CASSLRPSPTDTQYF. The CDR3, as DNA: TGCGCCAGCAGCTTGAGGCCTAGTCCCACAGATACGCAGTATTTT. The V call is TRBV5-1, the J call TRBJ2-3; D remains unclear. There are 15 residues in the CDR3. The V gene's germline CDR1 is SGHRS and CDR2 YFSETQ. Trimming cost V 1 base and J 2 bases, with 11 bases left between them.

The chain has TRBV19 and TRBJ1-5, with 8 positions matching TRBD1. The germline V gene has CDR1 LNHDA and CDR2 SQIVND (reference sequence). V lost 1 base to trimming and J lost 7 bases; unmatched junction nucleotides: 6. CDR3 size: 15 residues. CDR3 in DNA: TGTGCCAGTAGTATAGGGACAGGGATTAGCCAGCCCCAGCATTTT. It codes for CASSIGTGISQPQHF. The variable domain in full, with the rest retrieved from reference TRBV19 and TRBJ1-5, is DGGITQSPKYLFRKEGQNVTLSCEQNLNHDAMYWYRQDPGQGLRLIYYSQIVNDFQKGDIAEGYSVSREKKESFPLTVTSAQKNPTAFYLCASSIGTGISQPQHFGDGTRLSIL.

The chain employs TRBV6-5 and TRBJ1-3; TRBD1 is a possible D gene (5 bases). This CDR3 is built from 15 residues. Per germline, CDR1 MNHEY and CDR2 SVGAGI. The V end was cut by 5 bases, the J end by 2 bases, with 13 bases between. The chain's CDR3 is CASSPNPTAGNTIYF. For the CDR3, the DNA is TGTGCCAGCAGTCCTAACCCGACAGCTGGAAACACCATATATTTT.

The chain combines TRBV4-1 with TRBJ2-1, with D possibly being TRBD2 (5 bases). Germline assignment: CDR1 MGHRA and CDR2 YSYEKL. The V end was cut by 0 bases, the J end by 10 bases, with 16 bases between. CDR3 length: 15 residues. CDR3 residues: CASSQDGIPVREQFF. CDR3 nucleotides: TGCGCCAGCAGCCAAGACGGGATACCGGTCCGGGAGCAGTTCTTC.

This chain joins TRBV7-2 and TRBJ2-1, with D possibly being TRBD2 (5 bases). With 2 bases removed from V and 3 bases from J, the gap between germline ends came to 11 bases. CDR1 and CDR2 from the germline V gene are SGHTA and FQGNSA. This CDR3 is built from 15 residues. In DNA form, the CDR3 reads TGTGCCAGCAGCTTATCAGCGGAGAACTACAATGAGCAGTTCTTC. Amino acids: CASSLSAENYNEQFF. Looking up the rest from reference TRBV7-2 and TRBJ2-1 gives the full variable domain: GAGVSQSPSNKVTEKGKDVELRCDPISGHTALYWYRQSLGQGLEFLIYFQGNSAPDKSGLPSDRFSAERTGGSVSTLTIQRTQQEDSAVYLCASSLSAENYNEQFFGPGTRLTVL.

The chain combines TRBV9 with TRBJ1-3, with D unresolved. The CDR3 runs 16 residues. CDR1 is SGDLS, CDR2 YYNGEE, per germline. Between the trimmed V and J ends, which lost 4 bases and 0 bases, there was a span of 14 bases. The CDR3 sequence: CASSPSWRVSGNTIYF. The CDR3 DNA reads TGTGCCAGCAGCCCTAGTTGGCGTGTCTCTGGAAACACCATATATTTT.

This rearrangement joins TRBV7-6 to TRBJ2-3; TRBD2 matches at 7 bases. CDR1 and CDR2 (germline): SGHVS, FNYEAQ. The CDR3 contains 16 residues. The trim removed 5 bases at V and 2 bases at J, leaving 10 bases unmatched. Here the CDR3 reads CASSGPGGLLTDTQYF. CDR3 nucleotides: TGTGCCAGCAGCGGACCGGGGGGACTACTCACAGATACGCAGTATTTT.

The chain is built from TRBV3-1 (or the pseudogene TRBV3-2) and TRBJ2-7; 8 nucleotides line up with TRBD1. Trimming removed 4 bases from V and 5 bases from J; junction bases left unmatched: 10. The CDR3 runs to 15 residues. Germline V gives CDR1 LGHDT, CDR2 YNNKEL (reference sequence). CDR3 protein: CASSRLSGGGNEQYF. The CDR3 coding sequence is TGTGCCAGCAGCCGCCTCTCAGGGGGCGGGAACGAGCAGTACTTC.

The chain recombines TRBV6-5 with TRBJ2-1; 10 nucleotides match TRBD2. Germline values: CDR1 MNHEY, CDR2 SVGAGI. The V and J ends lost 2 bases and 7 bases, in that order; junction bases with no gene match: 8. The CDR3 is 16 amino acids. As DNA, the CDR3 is TGTGCCAGCAGTTACCTCAGCGGGGGGGCCGGAAATGAGCAGTTCTTC. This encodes CASSYLSGGAGNEQFF.

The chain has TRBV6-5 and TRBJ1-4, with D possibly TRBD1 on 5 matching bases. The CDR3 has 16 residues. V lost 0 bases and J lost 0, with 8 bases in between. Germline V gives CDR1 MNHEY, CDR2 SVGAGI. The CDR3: CASSYSGLATNEKLFF. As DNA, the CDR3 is TGTGCCAGCAGTTACTCGGGACTTGCAACTAATGAAAAACTGTTTTTT.

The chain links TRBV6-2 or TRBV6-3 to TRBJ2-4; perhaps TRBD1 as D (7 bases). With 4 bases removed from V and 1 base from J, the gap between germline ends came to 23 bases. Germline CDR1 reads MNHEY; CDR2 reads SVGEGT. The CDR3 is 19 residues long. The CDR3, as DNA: TGTGCCAGCAGTTCAATTCATCCAGGGGGGTTAGTGGCCAAAAACATTCAGTACTTC. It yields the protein CASSSIHPGGLVAKNIQYF.

The CDR3, as DNA: TGCGCCAGCAGCCCCAACTCCGCGGGCACTGAAGCTTTCTTT. Translation gives CASSPNSAGTEAFF. This rearrangement joins TRBV5-1 to TRBJ1-1; D not certain. The germline CDR1 and CDR2 sequences are SGHRS and YFSETQ. The V end lost 4 bases, the J end lost 4 bases, and 14 bases lay between the germline ends. The CDR3 has 14 residues. Combining the CDR3 with reference TRBV5-1 and TRBJ1-1 gives the whole variable domain KAGVTQTPRYLIKTRGQQVTLSCSPISGHRSVSWYQQTPGQGLQFLFEYFSETQRNKGNFPGRFSGRQFSNSRSEMNVSTLELGDSALYLCASSPNSAGTEAFFGQGTRLTVV.

The CDR3 DNA reads as TGTGCCAGTAGTTTATACCTAGCTGATACGCAGTATTTT. Protein sequence: CASSLYLADTQYF. The chain couples TRBV19 to TRBJ2-3, with D possibly being TRBD2 (5 bases). Germline loops: CDR1 LNHDA, CDR2 SQIVND (reference sequence). V dropped 5 bases and J dropped 6 bases, with 12 bases sitting between them. This CDR3 is built from 13 residues. Full variable domain (remainder filled in from reference TRBV19 and TRBJ2-3): DGGITQSPKYLFRKEGQNVTLSCEQNLNHDAMYWYRQDPGQGLRLIYYSQIVNDFQKGDIAEGYSVSREKKESFPLTVTSAQKNPTAFYLCASSLYLADTQYFGPGTRLTVL.

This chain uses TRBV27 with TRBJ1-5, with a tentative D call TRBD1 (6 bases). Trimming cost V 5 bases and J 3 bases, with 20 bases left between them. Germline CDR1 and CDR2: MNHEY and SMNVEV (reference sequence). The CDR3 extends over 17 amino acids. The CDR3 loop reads CASSPSLTGFANQPQHF. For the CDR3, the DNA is TGTGCCAGCAGTCCCTCCCTTACAGGGTTTGCCAATCAGCCCCAGCATTTT.

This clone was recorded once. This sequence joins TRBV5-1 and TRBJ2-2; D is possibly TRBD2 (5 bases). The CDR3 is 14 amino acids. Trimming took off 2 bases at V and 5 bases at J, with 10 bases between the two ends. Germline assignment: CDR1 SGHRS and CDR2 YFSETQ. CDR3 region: CASSFRPGTGELFF. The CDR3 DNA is TGCGCCAGCAGCTTTCGTCCGGGAACCGGGGAGCTGTTTTTT.

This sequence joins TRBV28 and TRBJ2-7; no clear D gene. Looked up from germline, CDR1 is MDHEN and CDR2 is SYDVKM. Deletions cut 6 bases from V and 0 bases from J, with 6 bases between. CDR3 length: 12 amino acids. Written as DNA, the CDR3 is TGTGCCAGCAGACGGGTCTCCTACGAGCAGTACTTC. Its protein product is CASRRVSYEQYF.

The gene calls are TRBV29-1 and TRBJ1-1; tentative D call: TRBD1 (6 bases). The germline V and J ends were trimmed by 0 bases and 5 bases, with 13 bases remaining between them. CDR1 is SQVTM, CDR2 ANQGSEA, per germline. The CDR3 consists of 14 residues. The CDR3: CSVEEGGVGTEAFF. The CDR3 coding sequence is TGCAGCGTTGAAGAAGGGGGGGTTGGAACTGAAGCTTTCTTT.

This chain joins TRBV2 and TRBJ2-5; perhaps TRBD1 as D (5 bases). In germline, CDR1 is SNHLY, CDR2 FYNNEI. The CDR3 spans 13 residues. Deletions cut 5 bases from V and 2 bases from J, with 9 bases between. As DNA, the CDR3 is TGTGCCAGCAGTTCCCCAGGGCAAGAGACCCAGTACTTC. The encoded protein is CASSSPGQETQYF.

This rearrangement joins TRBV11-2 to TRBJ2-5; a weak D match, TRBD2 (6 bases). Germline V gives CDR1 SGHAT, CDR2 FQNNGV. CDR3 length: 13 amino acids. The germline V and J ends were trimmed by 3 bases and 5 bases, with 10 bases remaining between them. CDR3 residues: CASSFRGTETQYF. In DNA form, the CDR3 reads TGTGCCAGCAGCTTTCGGGGGACGGAGACCCAGTACTTC.

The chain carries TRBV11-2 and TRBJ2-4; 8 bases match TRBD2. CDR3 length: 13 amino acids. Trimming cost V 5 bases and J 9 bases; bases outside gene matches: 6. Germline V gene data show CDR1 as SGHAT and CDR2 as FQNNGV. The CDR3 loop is CASSPGLEGIQYF. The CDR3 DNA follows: TGTGCCAGCAGCCCGGGACTAGAGGGCATTCAGTACTTC.

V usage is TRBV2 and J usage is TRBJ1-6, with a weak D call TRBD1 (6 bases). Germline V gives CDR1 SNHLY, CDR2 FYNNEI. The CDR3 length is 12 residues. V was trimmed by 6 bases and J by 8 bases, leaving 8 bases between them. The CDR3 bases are TGTGCCAGCAGGGACAGTTATTCACCCCTCCACTTT. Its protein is CASRDSYSPLHF.

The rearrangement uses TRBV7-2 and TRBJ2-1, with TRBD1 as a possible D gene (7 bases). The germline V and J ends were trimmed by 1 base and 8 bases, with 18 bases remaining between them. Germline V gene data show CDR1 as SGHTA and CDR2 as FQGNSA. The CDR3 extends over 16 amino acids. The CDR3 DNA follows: TGTGCCAGCAGCTTAGGCGGAGGAGGGACAGTCGATGAGCAGTTCTTC. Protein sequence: CASSLGGGGTVDEQFF.

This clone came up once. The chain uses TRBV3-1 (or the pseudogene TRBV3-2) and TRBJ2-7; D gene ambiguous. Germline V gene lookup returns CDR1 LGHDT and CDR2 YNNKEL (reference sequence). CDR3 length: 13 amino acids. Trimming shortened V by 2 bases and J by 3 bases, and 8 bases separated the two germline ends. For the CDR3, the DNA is TGTGCCAGCAGCCAAAACAGTGACTACGAGCAGTACTTC. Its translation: CASSQNSDYEQYF.

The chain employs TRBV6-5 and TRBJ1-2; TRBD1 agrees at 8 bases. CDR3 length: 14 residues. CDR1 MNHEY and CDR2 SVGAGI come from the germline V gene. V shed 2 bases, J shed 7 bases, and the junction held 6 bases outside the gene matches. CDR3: CASSYTGQAGGYTF. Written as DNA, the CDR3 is TGTGCCAGCAGTTACACGGGACAGGCAGGTGGCTACACCTTC.

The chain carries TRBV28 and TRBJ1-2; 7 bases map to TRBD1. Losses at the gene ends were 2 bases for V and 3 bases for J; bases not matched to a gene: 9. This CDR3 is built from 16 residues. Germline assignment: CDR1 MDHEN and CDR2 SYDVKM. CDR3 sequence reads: CASSLVLLQGDYGYTF. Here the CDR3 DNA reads TGTGCCAGCAGTTTAGTTCTCCTGCAGGGGGACTATGGCTACACCTTC.

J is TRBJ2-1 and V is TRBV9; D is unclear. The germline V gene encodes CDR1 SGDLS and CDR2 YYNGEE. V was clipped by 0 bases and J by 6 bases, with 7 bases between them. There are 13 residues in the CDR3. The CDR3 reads CASSVALSNEQFF. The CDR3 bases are TGTGCCAGCAGCGTAGCTCTTAGCAATGAGCAGTTCTTC.

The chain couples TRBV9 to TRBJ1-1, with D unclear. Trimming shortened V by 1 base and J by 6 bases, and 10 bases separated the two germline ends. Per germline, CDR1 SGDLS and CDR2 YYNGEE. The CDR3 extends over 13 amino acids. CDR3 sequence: CASSVSGSPEAFF. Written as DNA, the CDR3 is TGTGCCAGCAGCGTATCAGGTAGTCCTGAAGCTTTCTTT.

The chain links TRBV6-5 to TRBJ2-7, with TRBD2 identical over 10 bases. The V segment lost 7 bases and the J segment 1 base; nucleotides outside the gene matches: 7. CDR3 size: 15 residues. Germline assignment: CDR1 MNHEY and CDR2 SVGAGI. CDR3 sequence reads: CASTTLAGGSYEQYV. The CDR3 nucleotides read TGTGCCAGCACGACTTTAGCGGGAGGTTCCTACGAGCAGTACGTC.